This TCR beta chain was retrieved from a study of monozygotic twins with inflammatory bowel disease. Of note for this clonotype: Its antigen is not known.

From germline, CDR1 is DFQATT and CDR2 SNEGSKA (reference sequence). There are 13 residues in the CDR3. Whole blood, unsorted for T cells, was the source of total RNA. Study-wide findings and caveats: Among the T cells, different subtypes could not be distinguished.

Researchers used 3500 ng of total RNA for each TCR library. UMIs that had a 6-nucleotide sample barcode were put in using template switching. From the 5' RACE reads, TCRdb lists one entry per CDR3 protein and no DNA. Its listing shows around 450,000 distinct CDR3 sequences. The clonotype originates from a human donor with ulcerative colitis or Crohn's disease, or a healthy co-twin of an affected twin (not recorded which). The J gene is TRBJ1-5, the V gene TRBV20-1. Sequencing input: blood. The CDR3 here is CSAVPGGYQPQHF.